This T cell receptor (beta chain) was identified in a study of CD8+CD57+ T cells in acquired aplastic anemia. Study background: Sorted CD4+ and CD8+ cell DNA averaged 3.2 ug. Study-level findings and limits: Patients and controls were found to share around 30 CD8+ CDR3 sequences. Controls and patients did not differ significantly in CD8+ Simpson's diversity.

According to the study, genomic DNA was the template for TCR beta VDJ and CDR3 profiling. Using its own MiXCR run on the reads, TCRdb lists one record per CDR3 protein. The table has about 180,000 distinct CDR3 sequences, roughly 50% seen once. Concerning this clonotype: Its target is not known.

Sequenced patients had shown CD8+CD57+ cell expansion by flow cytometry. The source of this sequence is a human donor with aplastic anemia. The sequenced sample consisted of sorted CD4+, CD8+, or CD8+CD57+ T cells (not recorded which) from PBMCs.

The CDR3 coding sequence is TGTGCCAGCTTTTACTATCGGGCTTTCTTT. Residues: CASFYYRAFF. V usage is TRBV6-6 and J usage is TRBJ1-1, with D unclear. The germline V gene has CDR1 MNHNY and CDR2 SVGAGI (reference sequence). Trimming removed 8 bases at V and 11 bases at J, with 12 bases between. The CDR3 is made up of 10 amino acids.